What follows describes a single TCR beta chain. This clone was seen only a few times. This receptor's antigen is unknown. The junction and the germline gene differ at one end; a read error may be behind it. These data originate in a study of shared clonotypes between healthy human individuals (dated by TCRdb to 2018 to 2021). Study-wide context: Three men and two women, aged 18 to 49 years, made up the cohort. For each donor, three plates each were used for CD4 naive and CD4 memory, two plates were used for CD8 naive, and one plate was used for CD8 memory. To estimate repertoire size and how much clonotype sharing occurs between individuals, the study deeply sequenced the blood TCR repertoires of several healthy adults. Different laboratories and diverse techniques were used to prepare libraries and sequence TCR repertoires, to increase sequencing depth and limit assay-specific biases. Per donor, leukapheresis produced somewhere between about 0.9 and 9.5 billion PBMCs.

Findings and caveats that apply to the study as a whole: About 5% of naive CD4, 3% to 3.5% of naive CD8, approximately 2% of memory CD4, and around 0.4% of memory CD8 clonotypes were shared across several donors. Sampling was limited to blood, and TCR repertoires in tissue likely differ from TCR repertoires in blood. Incomplete sequencing was indicated by rarefaction of sorted-subset datasets, despite the large sequencing depth. Naive subsets generally had larger estimated clonotype richness than memory subsets. Compared with non-shared clonotypes, the clonotypes found in all four sorted-subset donors had higher generation probabilities. Pairwise subsampling led to the expectation that sequencing depth would affect the degree of clonotype sharing among donors. Because the study included a small number of donors, the genetic and exposure-history diversity represented was limited.

CDR1 and CDR2, per the germline V gene (reference sequence), are WNHNN and SYGVQD. The CDR3 contains 10 residues, cysteine and phenylalanine counted. Just CDR3 DNA is preserved here, 30 bases in frame from base 1. The donors were healthy, HIV-negative adults with no recently reported acute infections or vaccinations. Every donor was a Caucasian adult living in Nashville, Tennessee, USA. Magnetic negative selection was used to enrich CD4+ T cells, after which naive cells were positively selected on CD45RA and the negative fraction became the memory subset. Blood was collected by leukapheresis, and PBMCs were isolated by Ficoll-Histopaque density gradient centrifugation and then cryopreserved in liquid nitrogen vapor phase. Analytical flow cytometry was used to check the purity and quantity of every magnetically sorted T cell population. Genomic DNA was isolated from each sorted fraction and quantified by UV absorbance on a Nanodrop 2000c.

Using the deep immunoSEQ assay, TCR CDR3 regions were amplified from genomic DNA by multiplex PCR. Genomic DNA extracted from each cell subset was distributed evenly over all wells of several immunoSEQ 96-well plates, and each plate served as one replicate. For sorted subsets, about 0.2 ug genomic DNA, equal to about 30,000 T cell genomes, was loaded into each replicate PCR. Purified libraries were measured with a Qubit 3.0 fluorometer, size-checked on a Bioanalyzer 2100, and measured again with the KAPA Library Quantification kit. Each immunoSEQ 96-well plate was sequenced on its own single-read 150-cycle Illumina NextSeq 550 flow cell. The study's processing was this. Because the immunoSEQ output included only junctional sequences and no quality scores, the filtering could not be the same as the filtering used for full-length reads. To assign V/J genes and CDR3, sequences were annotated against IMGT germline references using PyIR, a Python wrapper for IgBLAST v1.9. Reads were filtered out if the reads had weak V/J assignments (E-value above 1e-6), no CDR3, stop codons, out-of-frame junctions, or ambiguous translated residues. V3J clonotypes were defined as sequences sharing the same inferred V gene, J gene, and CDR3 amino acid sequence. The percentage overlap between two repertoires was calculated by dividing the number of shared unique clonotypes by the size of the smaller repertoire. Repertoire richness was assessed with RTK rarefaction, the Chao1 estimator, and Recon v2.1 estimates of unobserved clonotypes. OLGA was used to compute generation probabilities for all TCRbeta clonotypes that the gDNA method yielded from a handful of donors. Here the immuneACCESS table is served through TCRdb, limited to in-frame sequences with V and J called. Missing clones are a known gap in these copies; in checked studies unresolved V genes cover under half, and the rest lacks a known reason. The V and J calls and the clone size are those of that table, but D and trimming were determined from the DNA. The sample table lists about 2,500,000 clones, just over 90% of them with a count of one. The ten largest clones add up to roughly 0.13% of the sample.

What was sequenced was naive CD4+ T cells sorted from blood. In light of the paper, this sample's cell subset or site label describes: CD45RA+ positively selected. The receptor comes from a man aged 18 to 30 in good health. This chain joins TRBV10-1 to TRBJ1-1; a confident D gene designation cannot be given. In nucleotide form, the sequence is TGCGCCAGCAGCCCCCCCTCTTCAGCCTTT. Its translation reads: CASSPPSSAF.